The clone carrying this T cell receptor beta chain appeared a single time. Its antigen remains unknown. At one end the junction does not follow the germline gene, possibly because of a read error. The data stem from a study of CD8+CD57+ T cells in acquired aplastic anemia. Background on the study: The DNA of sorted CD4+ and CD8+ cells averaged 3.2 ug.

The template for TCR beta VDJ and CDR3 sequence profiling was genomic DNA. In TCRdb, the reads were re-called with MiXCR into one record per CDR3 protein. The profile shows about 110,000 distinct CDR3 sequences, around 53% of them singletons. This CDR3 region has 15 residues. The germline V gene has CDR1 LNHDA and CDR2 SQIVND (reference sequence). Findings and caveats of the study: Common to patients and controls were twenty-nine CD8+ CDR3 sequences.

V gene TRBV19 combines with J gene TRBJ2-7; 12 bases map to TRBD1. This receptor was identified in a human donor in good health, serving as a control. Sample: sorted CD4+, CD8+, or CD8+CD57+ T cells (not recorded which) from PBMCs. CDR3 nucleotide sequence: TGTGCCAGCAGTACCGGGACAGGGGGCCCCTACGAGCAGTACTTC. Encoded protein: CASSTGTGGPYEQYF.